A selection of T cell receptor beta chains follows, all from one sample in a study of blood T cell repertoires in COVID-19. Clones were read by immunoSEQ multiplex PCR, and TCRdb kept only the in-frame ones, dropping some. The sample holds more than 35,000 clones, 84% seen once. The sequenced sample was peripheral blood. The source is a man in his forties or fifties with active or convalescent COVID-19. CDR3s include the opening cysteine and the closing phenylalanine or tryptophan. Fields, in order: J gene, D gene, CDR3 length, clone size, V gene, CDR3 DNA, CDR3 protein. The D gene is left open where the match is weak. The size entry is marked missing in some rows and otherwise reads once, few, many or a size class.

j_call: TRBJ1-2
d_call: -
cdr3_length: 13
clone_size: -
v_call: TRBV30
cdr3_nt: TGTGCCTGGACCCCCGCCCGAGCGGGTGGCTACACCTTC
cdr3_aa: CAWTPARAGGYTF

j_call: TRBJ1-1
d_call: TRBD1
cdr3_length: 15
clone_size: -
v_call: TRBV25-1
cdr3_nt: TGTGCCAGCAGTGGTGGAGGACAGGGACCTGCTGAAGCTTTCTTT
cdr3_aa: CASSGGGQGPAEAFF

j_call: TRBJ2-7
d_call: -
cdr3_length: 14
clone_size: -
v_call: TRBV11-2
cdr3_nt: TGTGCCAGCAGCTTATCCGTTCTAGTACACGAGCAGTACTTC
cdr3_aa: CASSLSVLVHEQYF

j_call: TRBJ2-3
d_call: -
cdr3_length: 14
clone_size: -
v_call: TRBV14
cdr3_nt: TGTGCCAGCAGCCAAGACGCCGGGAAAGATACGCAGTATTTT
cdr3_aa: CASSQDAGKDTQYF

j_call: TRBJ1-5
d_call: -
cdr3_length: 14
clone_size: -
v_call: TRBV11-3
cdr3_nt: TGTGCCAGCAGCTTAGGGACACGGAATCAGCCCCAGCATTTT
cdr3_aa: CASSLGTRNQPQHF

j_call: TRBJ1-2
d_call: -
cdr3_length: 15
clone_size: -
v_call: TRBV3-1/TRBV3-2
cdr3_nt: TGTGCCAGCAGCCAAGCCAGGACAGCTAACTATGGCTACACCTTC
cdr3_aa: CASSQARTANYGYTF

j_call: TRBJ2-2
d_call: TRBD1
cdr3_length: 15
clone_size: -
v_call: TRBV23-1
cdr3_nt: TGCGCCAGCAGAGAAGACAGGGACGGCACCGGGGAGCTGTTTTTT
cdr3_aa: CASREDRDGTGELFF

j_call: TRBJ2-5
d_call: TRBD1
cdr3_length: 15
clone_size: -
v_call: TRBV7-2
cdr3_nt: TGTGCCAGCAGCCCGACAGGGAACCAACAAGAGACCCAGTACTTC
cdr3_aa: CASSPTGNQQETQYF

j_call: TRBJ2-1
d_call: TRBD1
cdr3_length: 16
clone_size: -
v_call: TRBV5-1
cdr3_nt: TGCGCCAGCAGCCGGACAGGGGGAATAGGCTACAATGAGCAGTTCTTC
cdr3_aa: CASSRTGGIGYNEQFF

j_call: TRBJ1-1
d_call: -
cdr3_length: 15
clone_size: few
v_call: TRBV5-1
cdr3_nt: TGCGCCAGCAGCTTGACTCAGGGCACAAACACTGAAGCTTTCTTT
cdr3_aa: CASSLTQGTNTEAFF

j_call: TRBJ2-5
d_call: -
cdr3_length: 13
clone_size: -
v_call: TRBV7-2
cdr3_nt: TGTGCCAGCACCGCACAAGTCGAAGAGACCCAGTACTTC
cdr3_aa: CASTAQVEETQYF

j_call: TRBJ1-1
d_call: TRBD1
cdr3_length: 19
clone_size: -
v_call: TRBV27
cdr3_nt: TGTGCCAGCAGGTCAGTAGAGGGGAGTTACAGGGGGCGGAACACTGAAGCTTTCTTT
cdr3_aa: CASRSVEGSYRGRNTEAFF

j_call: TRBJ2-5
d_call: -
cdr3_length: 15
clone_size: -
v_call: TRBV29-1
cdr3_nt: TGCAGCACCCTGCCCCAATCCCGGTCAGGAGAGACCCAGTACTTC
cdr3_aa: CSTLPQSRSGETQYF

j_call: TRBJ1-1
d_call: TRBD1
cdr3_length: 11
clone_size: -
v_call: TRBV2
cdr3_nt: TGTGCCAGCAGGGGCAAGGGGGCAGCTTTCTTT
cdr3_aa: CASRGKGAAFF

j_call: TRBJ2-7
d_call: TRBD2
cdr3_length: 14
clone_size: few
v_call: TRBV10-3
cdr3_nt: TGTGCCATCAGTGAGAGGACTAGCTCCTACGAGCAGTACTTC
cdr3_aa: CAISERTSSYEQYF

j_call: TRBJ1-2
d_call: -
cdr3_length: 13
clone_size: -
v_call: TRBV5-6
cdr3_nt: TGTGCCAGCAGTGTGGGACAAAGCTATGGCTACACCTTC
cdr3_aa: CASSVGQSYGYTF

j_call: TRBJ2-7
d_call: TRBD1
cdr3_length: 15
clone_size: -
v_call: TRBV2
cdr3_nt: TGTGCCAGCAAAGACAGGGTGTCAAGGTCCTACGAGCAGTACTTC
cdr3_aa: CASKDRVSRSYEQYF

j_call: TRBJ1-6
d_call: -
cdr3_length: 13
clone_size: -
v_call: TRBV6-5
cdr3_nt: TGTGCCAGCAGTTACGAAGGAGATTCACCCCTCCACTTT
cdr3_aa: CASSYEGDSPLHF

j_call: TRBJ1-4
d_call: TRBD1
cdr3_length: 12
clone_size: -
v_call: TRBV15
cdr3_nt: TGTGCCACCAGCAGGGACAGGGAAAAACTGTTTTTT
cdr3_aa: CATSRDREKLFF

j_call: TRBJ2-7
d_call: TRBD2
cdr3_length: 16
clone_size: -
v_call: TRBV6-2/TRBV6-3
cdr3_nt: TGTGCCAGCAGTTACTCTTCCGGGGGGGTGTCCTACGAGCAGTACTTC
cdr3_aa: CASSYSSGGVSYEQYF

j_call: TRBJ2-5
d_call: TRBD1
cdr3_length: 14
clone_size: few
v_call: TRBV5-1
cdr3_nt: TGCGCCAGCAGCCAGGGCGACAGGGACGAGACCCAGTACTTC
cdr3_aa: CASSQGDRDETQYF

j_call: TRBJ1-2
d_call: -
cdr3_length: 14
clone_size: -
v_call: TRBV4-1
cdr3_nt: TGCGCCAGCAGCCAAGATGGGCAGGCTGGTGGCTACACCTTC
cdr3_aa: CASSQDGQAGGYTF

j_call: TRBJ1-5
d_call: -
cdr3_length: 13
clone_size: -
v_call: TRBV4-1
cdr3_nt: TGCGCCAGCAGCCAATCCCCGAATCAGCCCCAGCATTTT
cdr3_aa: CASSQSPNQPQHF

j_call: TRBJ1-1
d_call: TRBD1
cdr3_length: 14
clone_size: -
v_call: TRBV2
cdr3_nt: TGTGCCAGCAGACAGGGGGGGGCGAACACTGAAGCTTTCTTT
cdr3_aa: CASRQGGANTEAFF

j_call: TRBJ1-1
d_call: -
cdr3_length: 11
clone_size: -
v_call: TRBV2
cdr3_nt: TGTGCCAGCACTGGGGCAGGCCAAGCTTTCTTT
cdr3_aa: CASTGAGQAFF

j_call: TRBJ1-5
d_call: -
cdr3_length: 15
clone_size: once
v_call: TRBV18
cdr3_nt: TGTGCCAGCTCACCCGCGGGGGGCGGGAGTCAGCCCCAGCATTTT
cdr3_aa: CASSPAGGGSQPQHF

j_call: TRBJ2-1
d_call: TRBD2
cdr3_length: 16
clone_size: -
v_call: TRBV5-1
cdr3_nt: TGCGCCAGCACCCCTAGCGGGGGGGCCGCCTACAATGAGCAGTTCTTC
cdr3_aa: CASTPSGGAAYNEQFF

j_call: TRBJ1-4
d_call: TRBD1
cdr3_length: 15
clone_size: -
v_call: TRBV30
cdr3_nt: TGTGCCTGGAGTGCCGGACAGGTGGCTAATGAAAAACTGTTTTTT
cdr3_aa: CAWSAGQVANEKLFF

j_call: TRBJ2-2
d_call: -
cdr3_length: 15
clone_size: once
v_call: TRBV6-5
cdr3_nt: TGTGCCAGCAGTTACCGTAGTCTAGGCGCCGGGGAGCTGTTTTTT
cdr3_aa: CASSYRSLGAGELFF

j_call: TRBJ2-2
d_call: TRBD2
cdr3_length: 15
clone_size: once
v_call: TRBV19
cdr3_nt: TGTGCCAGTATTGGGGTAGCGGGGGCCCCCGGGGAGCTGTTTTTT
cdr3_aa: CASIGVAGAPGELFF

j_call: TRBJ1-6
d_call: -
cdr3_length: 13
clone_size: -
v_call: TRBV5-5
cdr3_nt: TGTGCCAGCAGTCCTCCCCATAATTCACCCCTCCACTTT
cdr3_aa: CASSPPHNSPLHF

j_call: TRBJ1-1
d_call: TRBD1
cdr3_length: 15
clone_size: -
v_call: TRBV6-5
cdr3_nt: TGTGCCAGCAGTACCCCCGGACAGGGAAGGACTGAAGCTTTCTTT
cdr3_aa: CASSTPGQGRTEAFF

j_call: TRBJ2-3
d_call: TRBD1
cdr3_length: 17
clone_size: -
v_call: TRBV5-1
cdr3_nt: TGCGCCAGCAGCTTGGCCTCAGGGGGATCGAGCACAGATACGCAGTATTTT
cdr3_aa: CASSLASGGSSTDTQYF

j_call: TRBJ1-6
d_call: -
cdr3_length: 15
clone_size: -
v_call: TRBV6-1
cdr3_nt: TGTGCCAGCAGTGAAATAGTGTGGTTGAATTCACCCCTCCACTTT
cdr3_aa: CASSEIVWLNSPLHF